This TCR beta chain appears in the sequencing data of a study of T cell repertoires and HLA-DP antigens. Background on the study: Versus self, one alloantigen differed at one groove amino acid, the other at about 10. Study results and limitations: Clones undetected before culture averaged 36.3% against one allele and approximately 50% against the other.

Amplification used primers for 54 TRBV and 13 TRBJ segments. Repertoires were generated with immunoSEQ multiplex PCR, while TCRdb's copy carries only in-frame clones and drops some. The sample consists of approximately 89,000 clones, more than 75% of them appearing once. As concerns this clone: Its target is unknown.

After removal of 0 bases from V and 3 bases from J, the junction contained 4 bases not matched to a gene. Germline CDR1 MGHRA, CDR2 YSYEKL. The CDR3 has 16 residues. The chain carries TRBV4-1 and TRBJ2-3; TRBD2 matches 9 bases. This TCR came from a man aged 50 or older in good health and CMV-seronegative. Sequencing was performed on CD4+ T cells from PBMCs. The CDR3 sequence: CASSQEGLAGTDTQYF. CDR3 in DNA: TGCGCCAGCAGCCAAGAGGGTCTAGCGGGAACAGATACGCAGTATTTT.